These 32 T cell receptor beta chains originate from one sample sequenced in a study of T-cell reconstitution after alpha-beta-depleted transplantation in children. Preparation of the TCRbeta library used unique molecular identifiers. TCRdb re-derived calls from the PCR reads in MiXCR, one entry per CDR3 protein. The repertoire holds some 200,000 distinct CDR3 sequences, with 6.6% as singletons. Sample: PBMCs, taken before TCRalphabeta/CD19-depleted stem cell transplant. These receptors were obtained from a boy aged 2-9 years with acute lymphoblastic leukemia, due to receive a stem cell transplant.

This clonotype was counted many times. CDR3 nucleotides: TGTGCCAGCAGGACGTTCCAGGGACCCGTCACTGAAGCTTTCTTT. The encoded protein is CASRTFQGPVTEAFF. The chain recombines TRBV6-2 or TRBV6-3 with TRBJ1-1; D is perhaps TRBD1 (5 bases). Per germline, CDR1 MNHEY and CDR2 SVGEGT. Trimming stripped 6 bases from V and 4 bases from J, with 18 bases between. The CDR3 length is 15 residues.

This clonotype was found many times. This chain connects TRBV7-2 to TRBJ2-1; unclear D gene. V was trimmed by 1 base and J by 10 bases, leaving 11 bases between them. Germline V CDR1 and CDR2: SGHTA, FQGNSA. The CDR3 contains 13 residues. CDR3 nucleotides: TGTGCCAGCAGCTTAGTCTCTCGGGTCGAGCAGTTCTTC. Residues: CASSLVSRVEQFF.

This chain connects TRBV6-5 to TRBJ2-6; D is undetermined. Germline assignment: CDR1 MNHEY and CDR2 SVGAGI. Trimming pared 2 bases from V and 2 bases from J, leaving 7 bases between. This CDR3 is 15 amino acids long. In DNA form, the CDR3 reads TGTGCCAGCAGTTACAGGGCTGCTGGGGCCAACGTCCTGACTTTC. It codes for CASSYRAAGANVLTF.

This clonotype is medium-sized within its sample. This chain uses TRBV6-2 or TRBV6-3 with TRBJ2-2; the D is unclear. The CDR3 totals 12 residues. Germline V lookup: CDR1 MNHEY, CDR2 SVGEGT. Trimming took off 2 bases at V and 8 bases at J, with 6 bases between the two ends. The CDR3 DNA reads as TGTGCCAGCAGTTACGGCGCAGGGGAGCTGTTTTTT. Its protein product is CASSYGAGELFF.

This clonotype was recorded many times. The chain combines TRBV29-1 with TRBJ2-1; weak D call: TRBD1 (6 bases). CDR3 length: 15 residues. The ends were cut back, 8 bases at V and 6 bases at J, with 23 bases in the middle. Germline lookup yields CDR1 SQVTM and CDR2 ANQGSEA. The CDR3 protein is CSLLDRTARGNEQFF. In nucleotides, the CDR3 is TGCAGCCTTTTAGATCGGACAGCCCGGGGCAATGAGCAGTTCTTC.

The chain is built from TRBV7-2 and TRBJ2-7, with TRBD1 matching over 8 bases. CDR3 size: 17 residues. Trimming took 0 bases from V and 4 from J; bases not matched to a gene: 11. Looked up from germline, CDR1 is SGHTA and CDR2 is FQGNSA. The CDR3 reads CASSLALAAGTGYEQYF. The CDR3, as DNA: TGTGCCAGCAGCTTAGCCCTGGCGGCGGGGACAGGTTACGAGCAGTACTTC.

This clonotype was detected many times. The chain couples TRBV7-3 to TRBJ2-3; tentatively, D is TRBD2 (5 bases). V gave up 3 bases and J gave up 2 bases, with 9 bases separating them. CDR3 size: 14 residues. In germline, CDR1 is SGHTA, CDR2 FQGTGA. The CDR3 region is CASSLIGVTDTQYF. CDR3 bases: TGTGCCAGCAGCTTGATCGGGGTCACAGATACGCAGTATTTT. The full variable domain, completed using reference TRBV7-3 and TRBJ2-3, is GAGVSQTPSNKVTEKGKYVELRCDPISGHTALYWYRQSLGQGPEFLIYFQGTGAADDSGLPNDRFFAVRPEGSVSTLKIQRTERGDSAVYLCASSLIGVTDTQYFGPGTRLTVL.

This clonotype has more than one count but fewer than ten. This chain links TRBV6-2 or TRBV6-3 with TRBJ2-7, with D possibly being TRBD2 (6 bases). The length of the CDR3 is 15 residues. V was clipped by 2 bases and J by 1 base, with 12 bases between them. CDR1 MNHEY and CDR2 SVGEGT come from the germline V gene. This chain's CDR3 is CASSYAGSLSYEQYF. The CDR3 nucleotides read TGTGCCAGCAGTTACGCGGGGTCTTTGTCCTACGAGCAGTACTTC.

This clonotype was seen ten or more times. This chain connects TRBV7-7 to TRBJ2-1; 8 positions agree with TRBD1. Trimming took 5 bases from V and 10 from J; bases not matched to a gene: 10. Germline V lookup: CDR1 SSHAT, CDR2 FNYEAQ (reference sequence). The CDR3 totals 14 residues. This CDR3 reads CASSQLTGVSEQFF. The CDR3 coding sequence is TGTGCCAGCAGCCAACTGACAGGGGTGAGCGAGCAGTTCTTC.

The chain carries TRBV5-1 and TRBJ2-7, with D maybe TRBD1 (5 bases). The CDR3 length is 14 residues. CDR1 SGHRS and CDR2 YFSETQ come from the germline V gene. Trimming cost V 1 base and J 3 bases, with 11 bases left between them. CDR3 in DNA: TGCGCCAGCAGCTTGTGGGGTAGGGGCTACGAGCAGTACTTC. Its translation: CASSLWGRGYEQYF.

In its sample, this clonotype was seen many times. The V call is TRBV20-1, the J call TRBJ2-5, with D possibly TRBD2 on 6 matching bases. The germline gives CDR1 DFQATT, CDR2 SNEGSKA (reference sequence). The V and J ends lost 3 bases and 5 bases respectively, with 13 bases between them. The CDR3 consists of 13 residues. The CDR3 region has the DNA TGCAGTGCTAGTACGGGGGTGGGGGAGACCCAGTACTTC. Its protein is CSASTGVGETQYF.

This clonotype was detected ten times or more. This chain connects TRBV20-1 to TRBJ1-5; a weak D match, TRBD1 (5 bases). The V gene's germline CDR1 is DFQATT and CDR2 SNEGSKA (reference sequence). The CDR3 spans 14 residues. Trimming shortened V by 5 bases and J by 0 bases, and 11 bases separated the two germline ends. CDR3 DNA sequence: TGCAGTGCTGGGAATGGGGGTAGCAATCAGCCCCAGCATTTT. It yields the protein CSAGNGGSNQPQHF.

This clonotype was picked up many times. The rearrangement links TRBV20-1 to TRBJ2-4; no definite D call. The germline V and J ends were trimmed by 3 bases and 0 bases, with 21 bases remaining between them. In germline, CDR1 is DFQATT, CDR2 SNEGSKA (reference sequence). The CDR3 spans 18 residues. The CDR3, as DNA: TGCAGTGCTAGTTTCCTCGCGGCTCAAAGCCTAGCCAAAAACATTCAGTACTTC. Translating it yields CSASFLAAQSLAKNIQYF.

This clonotype was picked up many times. The rearrangement joins TRBV29-1 to TRBJ2-7; TRBD2 aligns across 9 bases. With 2 bases clipped from V and 1 base from J, the junction kept 9 bases outside the gene matches. The CDR3 consists of 16 residues. Germline V gives CDR1 SQVTM, CDR2 ANQGSEA. In DNA, the CDR3 is TGCAGCGTTGAACCAACTTTAGCGGGAGCGTCCTACGAGCAGTACTTC. This sequence encodes CSVEPTLAGASYEQYF.

This clonotype was counted many times. The chain uses TRBV20-1 and TRBJ2-1; TRBD1 agrees at 9 bases. Unmatched junction bases numbered 9, after V lost 6 bases and J lost 9 bases. This CDR3 contains 13 residues. Germline V lookup: CDR1 DFQATT, CDR2 SNEGSKA (reference sequence). CDR3 DNA sequence: TGCAGTGCGGAACAGGGGGCGTGGGCTGAGCAGTTCTTC. Its translation is CSAEQGAWAEQFF.

This clonotype has a count of ten or more. V is TRBV5-5 and J is TRBJ2-6, with D perhaps TRBD1 or TRBD2 (5 bases each). Germline values: CDR1 SGHKS, CDR2 YYEKEE (reference sequence). The V gene lost 3 bases and the J gene lost 0 bases, with 13 bases spanning the gap. The CDR3 runs 17 residues. CDR3 coding DNA: TGTGCCAGCAGCTCCCCGGGACGCATCTCTGGGGCCAACGTCCTGACTTTC. Residues: CASSSPGRISGANVLTF.

A single count supports this clonotype. Mismatch with germline at one junction end may stem from a read error. The chain uses TRBV9 and TRBJ2-7; D is unresolved. The CDR3 length is 14 residues. CDR1 and CDR2 (germline): SGDLS, YYNGEE. In nucleotides, the CDR3 is TGTGCCAGCAGCGTACGAGCAAGCTCCTACGAGCAGTGCTTC. It is translated as CASSVRASSYEQCF.

The chain combines TRBV10-2 with TRBJ2-1; D gene ambiguous. CDR1 WSHSY and CDR2 SAAADI come from the germline V gene. V was trimmed by 3 bases and J by 8 bases, leaving 8 bases between them. CDR3 size: 12 residues. The CDR3, as DNA: TGCGCCAGCAGTGATTTTTGGGATGAGCAGTTCTTC. It encodes CASSDFWDEQFF.

The CDR3 sequence: CATTYQADYSGNTIYF. The DNA of the CDR3 is TGTGCCACCACCTACCAGGCGGACTACTCTGGAAACACCATATATTTT. V usage is TRBV3-1 and J usage is TRBJ1-3; D uncertain. This CDR3 has 16 amino acids. Looked up from germline, CDR1 is LGHDT and CDR2 is YNNKEL (reference sequence). The V end was cut by 10 bases, the J end by 0 bases, with 19 bases between. The complete variable domain, with remaining parts taken from reference TRBV3-1 and TRBJ1-3, reads DTAVSQTPKYLVTQMGNDKSIKCEQNLGHDTMYWYKQDSKKFLKIMFSYNNKELIINETVPNRFSPKSPDKAHLNLHINSLELGDSAVYFCATTYQADYSGNTIYFGEGSWLTVV.

This clonotype was picked up many times. V and J are TRBV7-2 and TRBJ1-3, with 10 bases that match TRBD1. This CDR3 comprises 16 residues. Per the germline V gene, CDR1 is SGHTA and CDR2 is FQGNSA. The V gene end was trimmed by 5 bases and the J gene end by 4 bases; junction bases not matched to a gene: 8. The CDR3 DNA follows: TGTGCCAGCAGCACACGACAGGGGGCGAGAGGAAACACCATATATTTT. Residues: CASSTRQGARGNTIYF.

The V gene is TRBV6-2 or TRBV6-3, the J gene TRBJ1-2; D perhaps matches TRBD1 (5 bases). V was pared by 2 bases and J by 8 bases, with 24 bases between. The CDR3 sequence is 17 residues long. Germline CDR1 and CDR2: MNHEY and SVGEGT. The CDR3 nucleotides read TGTGCCAGCAGTTACCGGAACCGGGGGGACCTGATTGAAGGCTACACCTTC. It codes for CASSYRNRGDLIEGYTF.

This clonotype was seen repeatedly, ten times or more. V and J are TRBV12-3 or TRBV12-4 and TRBJ2-2; 7 bases are shared with TRBD2. This CDR3 contains 14 residues. The V gene end was trimmed by 8 bases and the J gene end by 6 bases; junction bases not matched to a gene: 9. CDR3 residues: CASGSTSRPGELFF. The CDR3 nucleotides are TGTGCCAGCGGGTCGACTAGCCGCCCCGGGGAGCTGTTTTTT.

This clonotype was counted at least ten times. The chain has TRBV7-2 and TRBJ2-1; 7 bases line up with TRBD1. From germline, CDR1 is SGHTA and CDR2 FQGNSA. Germline trimming cut 1 base from V and 0 bases from J; bases unmatched to any gene: 6. CDR3 length: 17 residues. In nucleotides, the CDR3 is TGTGCCAGCAGCTTAGGAATCGGGACAGTCTCCTACAATGAGCAGTTCTTC. It is translated as CASSLGIGTVSYNEQFF.

This clonotype was recorded at least ten times. The V call is TRBV5-1, the J call TRBJ1-1; weak D call: TRBD1 (5 bases). Trimming left V 7 bases short and J 5 bases short, with 6 bases between. The CDR3 is made up of 10 amino acids. Germline CDR1 SGHRS, CDR2 YFSETQ. For the CDR3, the DNA is TGCGCCAGCCAGGGAACTGAAGCTTTCTTT. It yields the protein CASQGTEAFF.

The rearrangement uses TRBV27 and TRBJ1-5; D remains unclear. CDR3 length: 15 amino acids. V was trimmed by 8 bases and J by 4 bases, leaving 18 bases between them. Germline CDR1 and CDR2: MNHEY and SMNVEV (reference sequence). CDR3 DNA sequence: TGTGCCAGCTCATCATTGGACGGATTAAATCAGCCCCAGCATTTT. This encodes CASSSLDGLNQPQHF.

This clonotype was found many times. The CDR3 DNA follows: TGTGCCAGCAGTTTACAACAGGGGTCCAATCAGCCCCAGCATTTT. This encodes CASSLQQGSNQPQHF. The V and J genes are TRBV28 and TRBJ1-5; 7 bases are shared with TRBD1. Germline loops: CDR1 MDHEN, CDR2 SYDVKM. The junction had 4 bases not matched to a gene; V was cut back by 2 bases and J by 3 bases. CDR3 length: 15 residues.

In its sample, this clonotype was seen many times. The chain combines TRBV5-1 with TRBJ2-1; no clear D. The V gene lost 0 bases and the J gene lost 2 bases, with 9 bases spanning the gap. The CDR3 has 15 amino acids. CDR1 and CDR2 (germline): SGHRS, YFSETQ. CDR3 sequence: CASSLGGGAYNEQFF. DNA for the CDR3: TGCGCCAGCAGCTTGGGAGGTGGGGCCTACAATGAGCAGTTCTTC.

This clonotype appeared a few times. The J gene is TRBJ2-7, the V gene TRBV6-2 or TRBV6-3; D gene unclear. The CDR3 contains 16 residues. The ends were cut back, 2 bases at V and 2 bases at J, with 16 bases in the middle. Germline CDR1 and CDR2: MNHEY and SVGEGT. In DNA form, the CDR3 reads TGTGCCAGCAGTTACGGCACAGAAACTCACCCCTACGAGCAGTACTTC. Protein sequence: CASSYGTETHPYEQYF.

This clonotype was recorded many times. The gene calls are TRBV20-1 and TRBJ1-5; D is undetermined. With 3 bases removed from V and 3 bases from J, the gap between germline ends came to 12 bases. The germline V gene has CDR1 DFQATT and CDR2 SNEGSKA (reference sequence). The CDR3 loop spans 14 amino acids. The CDR3 is CSASQRAINQPQHF. CDR3 in DNA: TGCAGTGCTAGCCAACGGGCAATCAATCAGCCCCAGCATTTT.

This clonotype occurred many times. The genes are TRBV20-1 and TRBJ2-1; TRBD1 aligns across 9 bases. Looked up from germline, CDR1 is DFQATT and CDR2 is SNEGSKA (reference sequence). The V segment lost 5 bases and the J segment 5 bases; nucleotides outside the gene matches: 4. This CDR3 region has 13 residues. The CDR3 DNA follows: TGCAGTGCTCCGGGACAGGGAGACAATGAGCAGTTCTTC. This translates into CSAPGQGDNEQFF.

The table lists this clonotype with a few counts. The gene calls are TRBV3-1 and TRBJ1-2; TRBD1 agrees at 9 bases. Germline loops: CDR1 LGHDT, CDR2 YNNKEL (reference sequence). The CDR3 consists of 17 residues. Trimming cost V 3 bases and J 8 bases; bases outside gene matches: 16. CDR3 region: CASSQVSDPGQGTGYTF. The CDR3 region has the DNA TGTGCCAGCAGCCAGGTTTCTGACCCGGGACAGGGTACAGGCTACACCTTC.

This clonotype was detected only a few times. The final CDR3 position lacks the conserved phenylalanine or tryptophan, pointing to a likely read error. Because the CDR3's place on the DNA is in doubt, the DNA is left out and the CDR3 is given as listed by TCRdb. J is TRBJ1-1 and V is TRBV7-9. A total of 11 residues make up the CDR3, ends included. Germline CDR1 is SEHNR and CDR2 is FQNEAQ (reference sequence). CDR3: CASSLGSSSPV.